The T cell receptor beta chain described here comes from a study of Graves' ophthalmopathy and Graves' hyperthyroidism. Study results and limitations: Most thyroid-expanded clonotypes exceeding 0.001 frequency were also found in blood.

CDR3 regions of TCR beta were amplified from RNA transcripts. Second-round multiplex PCR came after a first-round RT-PCR that employed HTBI primers. TCRdb ran MiXCR on the multiplex PCR reads and lists one entry per CDR3 protein. The data contain 580,000 or so distinct CDR3 sequences, just under 40% of them singletons. This clonotype was counted ten times or more. As yet, its antigen is unknown. Trimming cost V 4 bases and J 1 base, with 17 bases left between them. The CDR3 extends over 16 amino acids. Germline CDR1 and CDR2: SEHNR and FQNEAQ (reference sequence). The chain combines TRBV7-9 with TRBJ2-7; D may match TRBD1 or TRBD2 (6 bases each). Sequencing input: peripheral blood or thyroid tissue (not recorded which). This receptor was obtained from an adult man with Graves' hyperthyroidism. The CDR3 sequence is CASSSVDQGTSYEQYF. Written as DNA, the CDR3 is TGTGCCAGCAGCTCCGTCGACCAGGGGACTTCCTACGAGCAGTACTTC. Supplemented by reference TRBV7-9 and TRBJ2-7, the full variable domain reads DTGVSQNPRHKITKRGQNVTFRCDPISEHNRLYWYRQTLGQGPEFLTYFQNEAQLEKSRLLSDRFSAERPKGSFSTLEIQRTEQGDSAMYLCASSSVDQGTSYEQYFGPGTRLTVT.